The 20 T cell receptor beta chains below were found in one sample sequenced in a study of cytomegalovirus exposure and HLA in healthy donors. PCR employed 60 Vbeta and 13 Jbeta primers. The protocol was immunoSEQ multiplex PCR, while the TCRdb copy is restricted to in-frame clones and leaves out a portion. The data contain 130,000 or so clones, more than 70% of them seen just once; the ten biggest clones take up roughly 10%. The sample comprised PBMCs. The receptors derive from a woman in her forties or fifties in good health and CMV-seropositive.

Comments on this clone: An end of the junction differs from the germline gene, which may be a read error. The rearrangement joins TRBV27 to TRBJ1-1; D is ambiguous. Germline CDR1 and CDR2: MNHEY and SMNVEV (reference sequence). The CDR3 contains 13 residues. The CDR3: CTSSSTSWTEAFF. The DNA of the CDR3 is TGTACCAGCAGTTCCACATCGTGGACTGAAGCTTTCTTT.

About this clone itself: Different DNA sequences within this sample yield the same CDR3. The chain uses TRBV7-9 and TRBJ2-3, with TRBD2 identical over 7 bases. Trimming took 4 bases from V and 0 from J; bases not matched to a gene: 7. Germline CDR1 SEHNR, CDR2 FQNEAQ (reference sequence). CDR3 length: 16 residues. Here the CDR3 DNA reads TGTGCCAGCAGCTCGGAAGCGGGGACTAGCACAGATACGCAGTATTTT. Encoded protein: CASSSEAGTSTDTQYF.

The J gene is TRBJ2-6, the V gene TRBV10-1, with D possibly matching TRBD1 (6 bases). The germline V gene encodes CDR1 WNHNN and CDR2 SYGVQD (reference sequence). Trimming left V 2 bases short and J 1 base short, with 9 bases between. This CDR3 spans 16 amino acids. The CDR3 DNA reads TGCGCCAGCAGTGAGATCGACAGGTCTGGGGCCAACGTCCTGACTTTC. Encoded protein: CASSEIDRSGANVLTF.

The V and J genes are TRBV6-5 and TRBJ2-1, with TRBD2 matching over 7 bases. After removal of 2 bases from V and 7 bases from J, the junction contained 8 bases not matched to a gene. The CDR3 totals 15 residues. The germline CDR1 and CDR2 sequences are MNHEY and SVGAGI. Here the CDR3 reads CASSYISGGQNEQFF. The CDR3, as DNA: TGTGCCAGCAGTTACATTTCGGGGGGTCAAAATGAGCAGTTCTTC.

The CDR3 DNA is TGTGCCAGCAGACCTAGGGGCAGCCAAGAGACCCAGTACTTC. This codes for CASRPRGSQETQYF. The chain employs TRBV11-2 and TRBJ2-5; D perhaps matches TRBD1 (5 bases). The CDR3 consists of 14 residues. Germline V gives CDR1 SGHAT, CDR2 FQNNGV. Trimming took 6 bases from V and 1 from J, leaving 12 bases between them.

This clone was seen once. The chain couples TRBV21-1 to TRBJ2-3; TRBD2 is the table's D call, not checked against the DNA. TRBV21-1 corresponds to a pseudogene. The CDR3 loop spans 18 amino acids. The CDR3 DNA follows: TGTGCCAGCAGCAGAGAGGCTAGCGGGAGTATGCCCACAGATACGCAGTATTTT. Protein sequence: CASSREASGSMPTDTQYF.

J is TRBJ2-5 and V is TRBV2; 7 positions match TRBD2. The CDR3 runs 13 residues. Losses at the gene ends were 6 bases for V and 5 bases for J; bases not matched to a gene: 6. Per the germline V gene, CDR1 is SNHLY and CDR2 is FYNNEI. The CDR3 DNA is TGTGCCAGCAGGCTGTGGCGGGGGGAGACCCAGTACTTC. Translated: CASRLWRGETQYF. The variable domain in full, with the rest retrieved from reference TRBV2 and TRBJ2-5, is EPEVTQTPSHQVTQMGQEVILRCVPISNHLYFYWYRQILGQKVEFLVSFYNNEISEKSEIFDDQFSVERPDGSNFTLKIRSTKLEDSAMYFCASRLWRGETQYFGPGTRLLVL.

V usage is TRBV9 and J usage is TRBJ2-1; D is perhaps TRBD1 (5 bases). Trimming cost V 3 bases and J 2 bases, with 12 bases left between them. CDR3 length: 15 residues. Germline-derived CDR1 and CDR2 are SGDLS and YYNGEE. The CDR3 DNA reads TGTGCCAGCAGCGCGGACATGCCCACCTACAATGAGCAGTTCTTC. Translation: CASSADMPTYNEQFF.

V usage is TRBV19 and J usage is TRBJ2-5; D uncertain. This CDR3 contains 11 residues. Looked up from germline, CDR1 is LNHDA and CDR2 is SQIVND (reference sequence). Deletions cut 4 bases from V and 2 bases from J, with 2 bases between. The CDR3 DNA is TGTGCCAGTAGTACACAAGAGACCCAGTACTTC. Its translation: CASSTQETQYF. Full variable domain (outside the CDR3, taken from reference TRBV19 and TRBJ2-5): DGGITQSPKYLFRKEGQNVTLSCEQNLNHDAMYWYRQDPGQGLRLIYYSQIVNDFQKGDIAEGYSVSREKKESFPLTVTSAQKNPTAFYLCASSTQETQYFGPGTRLLVL.

This clone was counted once. CDR3 in amino acids: CASSLEGGNQPQHF. CDR3 nucleotides: TGTGCCAGCAGCTTGGAGGGAGGCAATCAGCCCCAGCATTTT. The genes are TRBV7-9 and TRBJ1-5, with D uncertain. Trimming took off 3 bases at V and 2 bases at J, with 8 bases between the two ends. The CDR3 spans 14 residues. CDR1 and CDR2 (germline): SEHNR, FQNEAQ (reference sequence).

The chain links TRBV7-9 to TRBJ1-3, with no clear D. In germline, CDR1 is SEHNR, CDR2 FQNEAQ (reference sequence). The V end lost 1 base, the J end lost 0 bases, and 10 bases lay between the germline ends. The CDR3 extends over 16 amino acids. CDR3 nucleotides: TGTGCCAGCAGCTTAGTACCGACACCCTCTGGAAACACCATATATTTT. Translating it yields CASSLVPTPSGNTIYF.

This clone was seen just once. The J gene is TRBJ1-3, the V gene TRBV30, with 9 bases matching TRBD1. The CDR3 sequence is 14 residues long. CDR1 and CDR2 from the germline V gene are GTSNPN and SVGIG (reference sequence). V lost 5 bases to trimming and J lost 2 bases; unmatched junction nucleotides: 4. The CDR3 DNA follows: TGTGCCTGGGAGACAGGGGGACCTGGAAACACCATATATTTT. Its translation is CAWETGGPGNTIYF.

This clone was counted between two and nine times. The junction differs from germline at one of its ends, possibly a read error. The V call is TRBV25-1, the J call TRBJ1-2; 10 bases agree with TRBD1. The length of the CDR3 is 12 residues. Germline V gene lookup returns CDR1 MGHDK and CDR2 SYGVNS. The CDR3 region has the DNA TGTGCCAGCAGTGACCGGGACAGGGGCTTCACCTTC. It specifies CASSDRDRGFTF.

This rearrangement joins TRBV30 to TRBJ1-1, with unresolved D. The CDR3 has 12 amino acids. Germline lookup yields CDR1 GTSNPN and CDR2 SVGIG (reference sequence). Here the CDR3 DNA reads TGTGCTGGCGGGAGATGGGACACTGAAGCTTTCTTT. Protein product: CAGGRWDTEAFF.

This clone has only one observation. Here the CDR3 reads CASSQDSLAGSYEQYF. Here the CDR3 DNA reads TGCGCCAGCAGCCAAGATAGCCTAGCGGGGTCCTACGAGCAGTACTTC. V gene TRBV4-3 combines with J gene TRBJ2-7; the match to TRBD2 covers 9 bases. With 0 bases clipped from V and 1 base from J, the junction kept 4 bases outside the gene matches. Per the germline V gene, CDR1 is LGHNA and CDR2 is YSLEER. There are 16 residues in the CDR3.

This clone was recorded a few times. The chain recombines TRBV6-6 with TRBJ1-1, with D uncertain. Germline V lookup: CDR1 MNHNY, CDR2 SVGAGI (reference sequence). Trimming left V 6 bases short and J 1 base short, with 9 bases between. This CDR3 is built from 13 residues. The CDR3 here is CASRNTENTEAFF. Here the CDR3 DNA reads TGTGCCAGCAGGAATACAGAGAACACTGAAGCTTTCTTT.

The chain couples TRBV2 to TRBJ2-7; maybe TRBD1 (5 bases). Germline V gives CDR1 SNHLY, CDR2 FYNNEI. CDR3 length: 13 amino acids. The V end was cut by 5 bases, the J end by 3 bases, with 11 bases between. The CDR3 spells CASSRQRNYEQYF. The CDR3 nucleotides read TGTGCCAGCAGTAGACAGCGCAACTACGAGCAGTACTTC.

The chain carries TRBV29-1 and TRBJ2-1; 9 bases match TRBD2. Germline V lookup: CDR1 SQVTM, CDR2 ANQGSEA. The CDR3 extends over 15 amino acids. Trimming removed 0 bases from V and 6 bases from J; junction bases left unmatched: 6. CDR3 loop: CSVEDWAGGRNEQFF. The CDR3 nucleotides are TGCAGCGTTGAAGATTGGGCGGGAGGGCGCAATGAGCAGTTCTTC.

The chain employs TRBV27 and TRBJ2-3; 11 bases align to TRBD2. This CDR3 is 20 amino acids long. CDR1 and CDR2 from the germline V gene are MNHEY and SMNVEV (reference sequence). V trimming: 3 bases; J trimming: 0 bases; junction bases outside the gene matches: 14. The CDR3 is CASSFRRRTSGYSSTDTQYF. The CDR3 DNA follows: TGTGCCAGCAGTTTCCGCCGCCGGACTAGCGGGTACTCTAGCACAGATACGCAGTATTTT.

The CDR3 bases are TGTGCCAGCAGTTACGGGTTAGGCGGGGGGTACGGGGAGCAGTTCTTC. This encodes CASSYGLGGGYGEQFF. The chain carries TRBV6-6 and TRBJ2-1, with TRBD2 identical over 8 bases. The CDR3 has 16 residues. CDR1 MNHNY and CDR2 SVGAGI come from the germline V gene (reference sequence). Unmatched junction bases numbered 13, after V lost 2 bases and J lost 10 bases.